The 15 T cell receptor beta chains in this list originate from one sample, sequenced in a study of cytomegalovirus exposure and HLA in healthy donors. The PCR used 60 Vbeta and 13 Jbeta primers. Only in-frame clones appear in the TCRdb table, and some are missing; sequencing was by immunoSEQ multiplex PCR. The table has about 200,000 clones, roughly 13% seen once; the top ten hold about 7.8%. The sequencing input was PBMCs. The receptors shown here come from a man in his fifties in good health and CMV-seropositive.

This clone was observed a handful of times. The chain combines TRBV30 with TRBJ2-3; D is uncertain. Germline V CDR1 and CDR2: GTSNPN, SVGIG (reference sequence). With 0 bases removed from V and 5 bases from J, the gap between germline ends came to 6 bases. The CDR3 totals 12 residues. Here the CDR3 reads CAWSVLGDTQYF. DNA for the CDR3: TGTGCCTGGAGTGTCCTCGGAGATACGCAGTATTTT.

This clone was observed a few times. V is TRBV11-3 and J is TRBJ1-1, with 9 positions matching TRBD1. The germline gives CDR1 SGHNT, CDR2 YENEEA. The CDR3 has 17 residues. The J segment lost 3 bases and the V segment lost 4 bases, leaving 12 bases of the junction unmatched. Written as DNA, the CDR3 is TGTGCCAGCAGCTCCCTTCTTACAGGGGGCGCGGACACTGAAGCTTTCTTT. It encodes CASSSLLTGGADTEAFF.

The sample holds a few counts of this clone. The V call is TRBV5-4, the J call TRBJ2-1; 11 nucleotides align to TRBD2. Germline V gene lookup returns CDR1 SGHNT and CDR2 YYREEE (reference sequence). After removal of 0 bases from V and 8 bases from J, the junction contained 10 bases not matched to a gene. This CDR3 has 17 amino acids. The CDR3 sequence is CASSLGAGSGGAYEQFF. CDR3 in DNA: TGTGCCAGCAGCTTGGGGGCGGGTAGCGGGGGGGCATATGAGCAGTTCTTC. Full variable domain (remainder filled in from reference TRBV5-4 and TRBJ2-1): ETGVTQSPTHLIKTRGQQVTLRCSSQSGHNTVSWYQQALGQGPQFIFQYYREEENGRGNFPPRFSGLQFPNYSSELNVNALELDDSALYLCASSLGAGSGGAYEQFFGPGTRLTVL.

This clone has only a few counts. The CDR3: CASSSPRGRNKQYF. DNA for the CDR3: TGTGCCAGCAGCAGCCCCAGGGGAAGGAACAAGCAGTACTTC. The V gene is TRBV5-4, the J gene TRBJ2-7; weak D call: TRBD1 (6 bases). The germline gives CDR1 SGHNT, CDR2 YYREEE (reference sequence). The CDR3 spans 14 residues. V dropped 4 bases and J dropped 8 bases, with 19 bases sitting between them.

V gene TRBV9 combines with J gene TRBJ1-4, with 7 bases identical to TRBD1. Germline CDR1 SGDLS, CDR2 YYNGEE. The CDR3 runs 15 residues. Unmatched junction bases numbered 6, after V lost 4 bases and J lost 3 bases. The CDR3 region is CASSPQGTANEKLFF. The CDR3 DNA sequence: TGTGCCAGCAGCCCACAGGGGACGGCTAATGAAAAACTGTTTTTT.

This clone was detected only a few times. The rearrangement links TRBV9 to TRBJ2-5; TRBD1 is a possible D gene (6 bases). The CDR3 totals 16 residues. In germline, CDR1 is SGDLS, CDR2 YYNGEE. V dropped 4 bases and J dropped 3 bases, with 19 bases sitting between them. The CDR3 DNA follows: TGTGCCAGCAGCACCTCGCCAGGGGCCGCAAAAGAGACCCAGTACTTC. This translates into CASSTSPGAAKETQYF.

This rearrangement joins TRBV5-7 to TRBJ1-5, with D perhaps matching TRBD1 (6 bases). TRBV5-7 is filed as an ORF, its function uncertain. Trimming took 0 bases from V and 0 from J, leaving 13 bases between them. The CDR3 is made up of 17 amino acids. The CDR3 nucleotides read TGTGCCAGCAGCTTGGTGGGGGCCCACTATAGCAATCAGCCCCAGCATTTT. Translated: CASSLVGAHYSNQPQHF.

The V and J genes are TRBV6-4 and TRBJ2-3; D not certain. The V gene's germline CDR1 is MRHNA and CDR2 SNTAGT. V lost 6 bases and J 1 base, leaving 8 bases between the germline ends. CDR3 length equals 13 residues. The CDR3 nucleotides are TGTGCCAGCAGCCCCGAGGGCACAGATACGCAGTATTTT. Amino acid sequence: CASSPEGTDTQYF.

In DNA form, the CDR3 reads TGTGCCAGCAGTTCCAGCTCCGGACAGGGTAGCAATCAGCCCCAGCATTTT. As protein: CASSSSSGQGSNQPQHF. J is TRBJ1-5 and V is TRBV28; 8 bases are shared with TRBD1. Germline V gene lookup returns CDR1 MDHEN and CDR2 SYDVKM. V dropped 4 bases and J dropped 0; count of bases not matched to a gene: 8. The CDR3 has 17 amino acids.

V usage is TRBV18 and J usage is TRBJ1-4, with TRBD1 matching over 8 bases. The CDR3 extends over 18 amino acids. Germline CDR1 is KGHSH and CDR2 is LQKENI. V was pared by 3 bases and J by 7 bases, with 16 bases of the junction left unmatched. The CDR3 loop reads CASSPRSGQGLMIEKLFF. CDR3 nucleotide sequence: TGTGCCAGCTCACCCCGTTCAGGACAGGGCCTAATGATTGAAAAACTGTTTTTT.

The chain recombines TRBV7-3 with TRBJ1-6; 8 nucleotides match TRBD1. The V and J ends lost 4 bases and 8 bases, in that order; junction bases with no gene match: 7. The CDR3 spans 15 residues. Germline V gene sequence: CDR1 SGHTA, CDR2 FQGTGA. The CDR3 sequence is CASSSTGGWYSPLHF. The DNA of the CDR3 is TGTGCCAGCAGCTCTACAGGGGGTTGGTATTCACCCCTCCACTTT.

J is TRBJ1-5 and V is TRBV5-6, with 7 bases lining up with TRBD1. Germline V CDR1 and CDR2: SGHDT, YYEEEE. J gave up 1 base and V 2 bases, and 3 bases lay outside the gene matches. The CDR3 runs to 15 residues. The CDR3 DNA follows: TGTGCCAGCAGCTTACAGGGGTTAAGCAATCAGCCCCAGCATTTT. Translation: CASSLQGLSNQPQHF.

This clone was seen more than once but under ten times. This chain joins TRBV4-2 and TRBJ1-2; possibly TRBD1 for D (6 bases). V was clipped by 0 bases and J by 3 bases, with 11 bases between them. Germline CDR1 LGHNA, CDR2 YNFKEQ. The CDR3 loop spans 15 amino acids. The chain's CDR3 is CASSQENGQYYGYTF. The CDR3 DNA reads as TGTGCCAGCAGCCAAGAGAACGGACAGTACTATGGCTACACCTTC.

The J gene is TRBJ1-6, the V gene TRBV7-8, with D unresolved. V dropped 6 bases and J dropped 8 bases, with 11 bases sitting between them. This CDR3 has 13 residues. Germline CDR1 and CDR2: SGHVS and FQNEAQ. CDR3: CASSNAGYSPLHF. The CDR3 region has the DNA TGTGCCAGCAGTAATGCGGGGTATTCACCCCTCCACTTT.

V and J are TRBV2 and TRBJ1-6; D not certain. The CDR3 length is 14 residues. Germline assignment: CDR1 SNHLY and CDR2 FYNNEI. Trimming took 6 bases from V and 6 from J, leaving 12 bases between them. CDR3 in DNA: TGTGCCAGCAGATTTGAGGTCATTAATTCACCCCTCCACTTT. Translating it yields CASRFEVINSPLHF.